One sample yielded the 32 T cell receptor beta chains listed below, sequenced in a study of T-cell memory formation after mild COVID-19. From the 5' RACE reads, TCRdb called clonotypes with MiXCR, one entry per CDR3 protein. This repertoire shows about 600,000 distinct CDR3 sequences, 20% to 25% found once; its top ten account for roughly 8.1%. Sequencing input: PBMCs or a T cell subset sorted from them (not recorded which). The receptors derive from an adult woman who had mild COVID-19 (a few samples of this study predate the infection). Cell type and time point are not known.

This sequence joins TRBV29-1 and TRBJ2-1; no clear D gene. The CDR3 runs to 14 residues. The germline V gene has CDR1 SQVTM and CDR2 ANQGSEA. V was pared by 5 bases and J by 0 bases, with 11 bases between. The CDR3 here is CSVRWQSSYNEQFF. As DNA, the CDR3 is TGCAGCGTTAGGTGGCAGAGCTCCTACAATGAGCAGTTCTTC.

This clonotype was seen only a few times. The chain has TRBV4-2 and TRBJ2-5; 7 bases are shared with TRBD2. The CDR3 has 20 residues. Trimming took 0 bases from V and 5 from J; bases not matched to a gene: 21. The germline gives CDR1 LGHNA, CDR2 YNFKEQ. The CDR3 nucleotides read TGTGCCAGCAGCCAAGATATGACTAGCAGGTTCAATGTGGGTGGGGAGACCCAGTACTTC. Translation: CASSQDMTSRFNVGGETQYF.

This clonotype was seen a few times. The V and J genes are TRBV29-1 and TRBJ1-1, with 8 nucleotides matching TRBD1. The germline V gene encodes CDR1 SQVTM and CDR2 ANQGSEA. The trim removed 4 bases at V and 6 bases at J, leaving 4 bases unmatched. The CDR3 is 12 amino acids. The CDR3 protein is CSVGDRWAEAFF. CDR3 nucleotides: TGCAGCGTTGGGGACAGGTGGGCTGAAGCTTTCTTT.

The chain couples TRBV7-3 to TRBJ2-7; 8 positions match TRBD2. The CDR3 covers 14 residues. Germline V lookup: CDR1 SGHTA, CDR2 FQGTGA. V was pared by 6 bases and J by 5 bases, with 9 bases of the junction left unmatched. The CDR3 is CASSISGMGHEQYF. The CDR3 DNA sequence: TGTGCCAGCAGTATTAGCGGGATGGGGCACGAGCAGTACTTC.

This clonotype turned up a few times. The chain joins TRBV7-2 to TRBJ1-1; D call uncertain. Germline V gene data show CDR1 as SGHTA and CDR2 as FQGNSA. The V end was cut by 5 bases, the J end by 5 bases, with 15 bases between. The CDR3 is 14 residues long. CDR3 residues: CASSPRRFETEAFF. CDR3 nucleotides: TGTGCCAGCAGCCCTAGAAGATTTGAGACTGAAGCTTTCTTT. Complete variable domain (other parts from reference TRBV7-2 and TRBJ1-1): GAGVSQSPSNKVTEKGKDVELRCDPISGHTALYWYRQSLGQGLEFLIYFQGNSAPDKSGLPSDRFSAERTGGSVSTLTIQRTQQEDSAVYLCASSPRRFETEAFFGQGTRLTVV.

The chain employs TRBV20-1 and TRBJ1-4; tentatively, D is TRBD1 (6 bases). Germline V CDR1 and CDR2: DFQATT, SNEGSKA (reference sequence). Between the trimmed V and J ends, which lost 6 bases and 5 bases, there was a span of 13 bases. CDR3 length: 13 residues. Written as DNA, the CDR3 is TGCAGTGCACTCACAGGGACGAATGAAAAACTGTTTTTT. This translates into CSALTGTNEKLFF.

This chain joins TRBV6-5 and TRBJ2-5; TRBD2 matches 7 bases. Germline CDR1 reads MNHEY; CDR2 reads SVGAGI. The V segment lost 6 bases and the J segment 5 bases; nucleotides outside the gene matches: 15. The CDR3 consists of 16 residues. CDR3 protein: CASSRTPRGVWETQYF. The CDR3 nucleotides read TGTGCCAGCAGCCGGACCCCTCGGGGGGTATGGGAGACCCAGTACTTC.

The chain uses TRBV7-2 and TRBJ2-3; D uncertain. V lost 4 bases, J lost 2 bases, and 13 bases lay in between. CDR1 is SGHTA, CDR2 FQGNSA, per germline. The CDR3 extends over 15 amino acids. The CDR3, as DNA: TGTGCCAGCAGCTGGATGCGCGATCCCACAGATACGCAGTATTTT. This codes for CASSWMRDPTDTQYF.

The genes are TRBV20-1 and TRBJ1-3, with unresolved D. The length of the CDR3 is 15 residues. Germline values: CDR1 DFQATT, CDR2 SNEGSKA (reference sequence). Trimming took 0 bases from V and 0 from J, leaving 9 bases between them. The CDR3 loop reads CSARDLKFSGNTIYF. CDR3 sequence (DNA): TGCAGTGCTAGAGATCTTAAGTTCTCTGGAAACACCATATATTTT.

CDR3 DNA: TGTGCCAGCAGTTTAACAGAGTTGAACACTGAAGCTTTCTTT. This codes for CASSLTELNTEAFF. The rearrangement joins TRBV12-3 or TRBV12-4 to TRBJ1-1; the D is unclear. V was shortened by 2 bases and J by 0 bases, with 7 bases between the two germline ends. The CDR3 runs to 14 residues.

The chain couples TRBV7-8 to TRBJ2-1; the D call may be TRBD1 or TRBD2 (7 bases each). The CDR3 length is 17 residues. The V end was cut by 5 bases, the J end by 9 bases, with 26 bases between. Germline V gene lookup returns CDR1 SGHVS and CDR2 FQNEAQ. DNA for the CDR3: TGTGCCAGCAGCCTATTTTGGAGGCAGGGGGGGGCAGCTGAGCAGTTCTTC. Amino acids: CASSLFWRQGGAAEQFF.

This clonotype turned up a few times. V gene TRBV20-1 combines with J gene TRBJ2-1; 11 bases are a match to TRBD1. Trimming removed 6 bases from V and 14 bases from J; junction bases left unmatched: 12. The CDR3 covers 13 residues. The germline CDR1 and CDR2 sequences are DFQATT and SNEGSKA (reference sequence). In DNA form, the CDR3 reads TGCAGTGCAAACCTACCGGGACAGGGGGTCGAGTTCTTC. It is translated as CSANLPGQGVEFF.

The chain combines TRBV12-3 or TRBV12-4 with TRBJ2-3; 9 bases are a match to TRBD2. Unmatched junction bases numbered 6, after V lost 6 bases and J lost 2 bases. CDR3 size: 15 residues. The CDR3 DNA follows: TGTGCCAGCAGCCGTAGCGGGGGATCCACAGATACGCAGTATTTT. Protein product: CASSRSGGSTDTQYF.

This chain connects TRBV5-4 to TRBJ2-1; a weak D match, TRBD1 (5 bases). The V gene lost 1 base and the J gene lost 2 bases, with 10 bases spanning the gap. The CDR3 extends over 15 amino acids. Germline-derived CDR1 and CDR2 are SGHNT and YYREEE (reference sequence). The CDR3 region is CASSLYQGAYNEQFF. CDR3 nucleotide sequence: TGTGCCAGCAGCTTGTACCAGGGTGCCTACAATGAGCAGTTCTTC.

CDR3 amino acids: CASSYSGQWNTEAFF. CDR3 coding DNA: TGTGCCAGCAGTTACTCGGGGCAGTGGAACACTGAAGCTTTCTTT. This chain links TRBV6-6 with TRBJ1-1, with D possibly matching TRBD1 (5 bases). Germline V gene lookup returns CDR1 MNHNY and CDR2 SVGAGI (reference sequence). Deletions cut 0 bases from V and 1 base from J, with 9 bases between. CDR3 length: 15 residues.

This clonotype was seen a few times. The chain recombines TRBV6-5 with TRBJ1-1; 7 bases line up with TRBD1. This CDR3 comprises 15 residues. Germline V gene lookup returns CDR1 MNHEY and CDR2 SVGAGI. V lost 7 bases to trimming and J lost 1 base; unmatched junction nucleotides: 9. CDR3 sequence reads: CASNLDRAQNTEAFF. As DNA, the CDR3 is TGTGCCAGCAACCTTGACAGGGCCCAGAACACTGAAGCTTTCTTT.

CDR3 sequence (DNA): TGTGCCAGCAGCCCCGGGGAAACGTTCTACGAGCAGTACTTC. This translates into CASSPGETFYEQYF. The chain couples TRBV7-9 to TRBJ2-7; D may be TRBD2 (5 bases). Germline lookup yields CDR1 SEHNR and CDR2 FQNEAQ (reference sequence). Trimming removed 5 bases from V and 3 bases from J, with 14 bases in between. The CDR3 extends over 14 amino acids. The whole variable domain, remainder taken from reference TRBV7-9 and TRBJ2-7, is DTGVSQNPRHKITKRGQNVTFRCDPISEHNRLYWYRQTLGQGPEFLTYFQNEAQLEKSRLLSDRFSAERPKGSFSTLEIQRTEQGDSAMYLCASSPGETFYEQYFGPGTRLTVT.

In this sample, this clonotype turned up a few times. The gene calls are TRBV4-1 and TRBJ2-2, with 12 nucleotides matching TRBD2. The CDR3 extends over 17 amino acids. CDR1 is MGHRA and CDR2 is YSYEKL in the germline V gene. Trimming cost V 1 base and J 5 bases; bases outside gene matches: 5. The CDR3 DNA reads TGCGCCAGCAGCCAAGCGACTAGCGGGAGCCGAACCGGGGAGCTGTTTTTT. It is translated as CASSQATSGSRTGELFF.

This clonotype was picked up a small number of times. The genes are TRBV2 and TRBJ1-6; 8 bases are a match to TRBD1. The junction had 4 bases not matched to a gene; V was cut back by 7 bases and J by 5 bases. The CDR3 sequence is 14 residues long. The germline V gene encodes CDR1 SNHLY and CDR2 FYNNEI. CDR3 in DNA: TGTGCCAGCATGGGGACAGGCAATAATTCACCCCTCCACTTT. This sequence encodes CASMGTGNNSPLHF.

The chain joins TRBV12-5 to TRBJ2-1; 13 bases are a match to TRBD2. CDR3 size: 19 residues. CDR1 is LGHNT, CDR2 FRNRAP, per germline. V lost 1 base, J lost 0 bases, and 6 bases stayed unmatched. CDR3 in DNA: TGTGCTAGTGGTTTGGATGGTGGACTAGCGGGAGCCTCCTACAATGAGCAGTTCTTC. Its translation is CASGLDGGLAGASYNEQFF. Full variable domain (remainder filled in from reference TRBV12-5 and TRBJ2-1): DARVTQTPRHKVTEMGQEVTMRCQPILGHNTVFWYRQTMMQGLELLAYFRNRAPLDDSGMPKDRFSAEMPDATLATLKIQPSEPRDSAVYFCASGLDGGLAGASYNEQFFGPGTRLTVL.

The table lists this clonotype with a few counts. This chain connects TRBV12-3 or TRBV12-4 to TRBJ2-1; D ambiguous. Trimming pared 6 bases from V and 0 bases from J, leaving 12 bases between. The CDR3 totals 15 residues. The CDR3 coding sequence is TGTGCCAGCAGCCGCCTCGGTAGCTCCTACAATGAGCAGTTCTTC. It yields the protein CASSRLGSSYNEQFF.

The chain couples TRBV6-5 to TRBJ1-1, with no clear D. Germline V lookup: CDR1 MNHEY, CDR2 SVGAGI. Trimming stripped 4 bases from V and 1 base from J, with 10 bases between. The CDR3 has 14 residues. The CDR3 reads CASSSWPGNTEAFF. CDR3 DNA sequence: TGTGCCAGCAGTTCGTGGCCGGGGAACACTGAAGCTTTCTTT.

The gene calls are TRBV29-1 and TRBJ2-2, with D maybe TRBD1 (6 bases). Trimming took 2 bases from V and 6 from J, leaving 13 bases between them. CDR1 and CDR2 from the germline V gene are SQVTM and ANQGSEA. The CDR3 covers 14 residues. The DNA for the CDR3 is TGCAGCGTTGAACAGGGGTCATATGCCGGGGAGCTGTTTTTT. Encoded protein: CSVEQGSYAGELFF.

CDR3 sequence reads: CASSEGGTPTDTQYF. Written as DNA, the CDR3 is TGTGCCAGCAGTGAGGGAGGCACCCCCACAGATACGCAGTATTTT. The chain employs TRBV6-4 and TRBJ2-3; D might be TRBD2 (6 bases). This CDR3 has 15 amino acids. V shed 3 bases and J shed 2 bases, with 12 bases lying between them. Germline lookup yields CDR1 MRHNA and CDR2 SNTAGT.

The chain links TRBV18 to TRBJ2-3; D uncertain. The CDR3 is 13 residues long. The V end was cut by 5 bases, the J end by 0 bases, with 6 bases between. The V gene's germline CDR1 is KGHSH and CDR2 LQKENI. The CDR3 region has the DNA TGTGCCAGCTCAATCTACAGCACAGATACGCAGTATTTT. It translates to CASSIYSTDTQYF.

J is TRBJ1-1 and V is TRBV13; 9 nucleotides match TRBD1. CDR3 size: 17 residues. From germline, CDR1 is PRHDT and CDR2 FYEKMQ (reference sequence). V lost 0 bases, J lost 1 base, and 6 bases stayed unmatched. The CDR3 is CASSLGGGQGSNTEAFF. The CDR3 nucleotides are TGTGCCAGCAGCTTAGGCGGGGGACAGGGATCGAACACTGAAGCTTTCTTT.

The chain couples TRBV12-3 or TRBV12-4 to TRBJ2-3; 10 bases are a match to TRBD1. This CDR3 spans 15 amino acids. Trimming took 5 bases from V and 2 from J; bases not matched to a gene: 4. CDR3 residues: CASSPDRGYTDTQYF. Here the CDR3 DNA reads TGTGCCAGCAGTCCGGACAGGGGGTACACAGATACGCAGTATTTT.

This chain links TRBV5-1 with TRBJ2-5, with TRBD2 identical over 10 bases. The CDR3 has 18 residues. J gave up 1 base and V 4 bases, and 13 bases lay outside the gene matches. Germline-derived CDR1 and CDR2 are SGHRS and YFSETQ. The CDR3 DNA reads TGCGCCAGCAGCGGGGCCTATCTAGCGGGGGTACTCCAAGAGACCCAGTACTTC. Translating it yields CASSGAYLAGVLQETQYF.

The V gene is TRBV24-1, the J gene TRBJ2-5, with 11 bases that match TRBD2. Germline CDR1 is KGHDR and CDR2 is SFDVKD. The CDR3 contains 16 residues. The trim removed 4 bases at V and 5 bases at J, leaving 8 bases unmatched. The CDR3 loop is CATSDIAGGPGETQYF. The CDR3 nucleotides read TGTGCCACCAGTGACATAGCGGGGGGGCCCGGGGAGACCCAGTACTTC.

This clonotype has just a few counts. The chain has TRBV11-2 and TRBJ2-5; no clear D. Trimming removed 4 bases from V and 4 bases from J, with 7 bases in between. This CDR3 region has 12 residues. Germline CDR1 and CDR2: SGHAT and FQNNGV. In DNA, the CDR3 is TGTGCCAGCAGCTCTGCCCCAGAGACCCAGTACTTC. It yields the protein CASSSAPETQYF.

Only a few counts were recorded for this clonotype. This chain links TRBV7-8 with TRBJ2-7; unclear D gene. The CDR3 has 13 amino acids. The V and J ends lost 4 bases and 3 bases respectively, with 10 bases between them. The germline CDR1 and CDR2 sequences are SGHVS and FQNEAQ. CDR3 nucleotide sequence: TGTGCCAGCAGCTCCGGACGGTTCTACGAGCAGTACTTC. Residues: CASSSGRFYEQYF.

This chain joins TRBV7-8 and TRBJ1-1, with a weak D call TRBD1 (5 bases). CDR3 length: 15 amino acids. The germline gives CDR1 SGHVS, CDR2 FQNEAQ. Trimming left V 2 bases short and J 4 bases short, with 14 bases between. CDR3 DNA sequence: TGTGCCAGCAGCTTACAGGGTTGGTGGAGCACTGAAGCTTTCTTT. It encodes CASSLQGWWSTEAFF. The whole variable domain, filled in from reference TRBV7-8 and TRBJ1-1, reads GAGVSQSPRYKVAKRGQDVALRCDPISGHVSLFWYQQALGQGPEFLTYFQNEAQLDKSGLPSDRFFAERPEGSVSTLKIQRTQQEDSAVYLCASSLQGWWSTEAFFGQGTRLTVV.